This TCR beta chain came from a study of blood T cell repertoires in COVID-19. Study-level background: The origin of the acute and convalescent COVID-19 samples was the United States, Italy and Spain. The cDNA or gDNA used as material had been derived from T cells, B-cell-depleted T cells, or PBMCs.

CDR3 size: 19 residues. Germline V gives CDR1 MNHEY, CDR2 SVGEGT. Trimming cost V 6 bases and J 2 bases; bases outside gene matches: 14. As processed by the authors: Researchers report that nucleated cell counts were estimated from reference gene primer amplification. Sequenced by immunoSEQ multiplex PCR; TCRdb stores in-frame clones only, minus some. V and J calls plus clone size are reproduced from that table; the DNA served to infer D and trimming. Here the sample spans 290,000 or so clones, 75% to 90% being singletons. The sample was peripheral blood. The receptor comes from a young man with active or convalescent COVID-19. This chain joins TRBV6-2 or TRBV6-3 and TRBJ2-7, with 15 bases matching TRBD2. The CDR3 DNA sequence: TGTGCCAGCAGCCCCCTGGGACTAGCGGGGGGACTCCAGCCCTACGAGCAGTACTTC. This translates into CASSPLGLAGGLQPYEQYF.